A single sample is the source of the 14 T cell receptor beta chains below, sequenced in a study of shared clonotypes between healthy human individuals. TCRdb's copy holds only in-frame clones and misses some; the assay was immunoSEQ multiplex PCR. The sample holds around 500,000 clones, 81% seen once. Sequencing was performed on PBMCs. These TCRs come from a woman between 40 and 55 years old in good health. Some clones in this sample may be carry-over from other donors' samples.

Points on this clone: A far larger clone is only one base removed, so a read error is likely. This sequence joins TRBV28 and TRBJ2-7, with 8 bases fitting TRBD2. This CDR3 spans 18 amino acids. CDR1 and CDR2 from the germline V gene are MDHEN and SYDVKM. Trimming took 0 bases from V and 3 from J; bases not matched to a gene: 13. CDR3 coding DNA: TGTGCCAGCAGTTTATGGGGACTAGGGAGAGGGTGGGGCTACGAGCAGTACTTC. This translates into CASSLWGLGRGWGYEQYF.

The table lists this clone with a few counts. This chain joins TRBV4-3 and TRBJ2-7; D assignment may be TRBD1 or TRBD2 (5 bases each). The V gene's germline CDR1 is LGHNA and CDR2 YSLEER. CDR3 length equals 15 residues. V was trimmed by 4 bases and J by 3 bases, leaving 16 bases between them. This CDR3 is CASSPGLGESYEQYF. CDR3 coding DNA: TGCGCCAGCAGCCCTGGTTTAGGGGAGAGCTACGAGCAGTACTTC.

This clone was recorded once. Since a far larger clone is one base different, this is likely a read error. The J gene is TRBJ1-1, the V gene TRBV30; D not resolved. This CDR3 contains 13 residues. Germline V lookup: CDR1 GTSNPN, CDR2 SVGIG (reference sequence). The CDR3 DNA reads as TGTGCCTGGGGTGTTGGGAGGAACACTGAAGCTTTCTTT. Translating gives CAWGVGRNTEAFF.

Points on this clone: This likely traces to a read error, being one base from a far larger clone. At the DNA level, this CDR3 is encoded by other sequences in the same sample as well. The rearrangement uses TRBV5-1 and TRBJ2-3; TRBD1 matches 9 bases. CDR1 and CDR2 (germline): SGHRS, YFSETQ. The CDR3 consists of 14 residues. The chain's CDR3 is CASSLGQGADTQYF. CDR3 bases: TGCGCTAGCAGCTTGGGACAGGGAGCGGATACGCAGTATTTT.

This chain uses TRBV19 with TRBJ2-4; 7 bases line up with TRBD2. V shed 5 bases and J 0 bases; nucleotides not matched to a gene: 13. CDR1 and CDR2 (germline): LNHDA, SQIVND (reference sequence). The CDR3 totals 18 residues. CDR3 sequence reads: CASSDFGGRPLAKNIQYF. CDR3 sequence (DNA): TGTGCCAGTAGTGACTTTGGCGGGAGACCCCTAGCCAAAAACATTCAGTACTTC.

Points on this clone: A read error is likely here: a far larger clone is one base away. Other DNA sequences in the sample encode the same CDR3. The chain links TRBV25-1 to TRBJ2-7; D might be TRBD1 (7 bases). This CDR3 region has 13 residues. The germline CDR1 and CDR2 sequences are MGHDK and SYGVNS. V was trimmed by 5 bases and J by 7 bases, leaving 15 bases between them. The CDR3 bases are TGTGCCAGCAGTCCAGGGGGGTCGAATGAGCAGTACTTC. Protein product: CASSPGGSNEQYF.

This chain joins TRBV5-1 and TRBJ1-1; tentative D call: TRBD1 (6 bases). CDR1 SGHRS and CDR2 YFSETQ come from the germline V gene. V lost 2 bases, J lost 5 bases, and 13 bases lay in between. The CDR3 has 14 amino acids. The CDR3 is CASSLSTGRTEAFF. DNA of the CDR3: TGCGCCAGCAGCTTATCGACAGGCCGGACTGAAGCTTTCTTT.

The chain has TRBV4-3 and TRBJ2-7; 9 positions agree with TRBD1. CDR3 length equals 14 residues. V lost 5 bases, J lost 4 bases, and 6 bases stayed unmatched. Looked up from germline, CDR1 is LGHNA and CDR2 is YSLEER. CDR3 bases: TGCGCCAGCAGCAAGGCACAGGGGGCTTACGAGCAGTACTTC. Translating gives CASSKAQGAYEQYF.

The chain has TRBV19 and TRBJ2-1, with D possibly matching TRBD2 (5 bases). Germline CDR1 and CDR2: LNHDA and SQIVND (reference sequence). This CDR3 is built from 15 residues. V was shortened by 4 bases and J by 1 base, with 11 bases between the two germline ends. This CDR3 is CASSRGLLSYNEQFF. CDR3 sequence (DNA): TGTGCCAGTAGTAGAGGACTCCTATCCTACAATGAGCAGTTCTTC.

The CDR3 sequence is CASSLFADTQYF. In nucleotides, the CDR3 is TGTGCCAGCAGCTTATTTGCAGATACGCAGTATTTT. V and J are TRBV7-8 and TRBJ2-3; D unresolved. Per germline, CDR1 SGHVS and CDR2 FQNEAQ. The germline V and J ends were trimmed by 2 bases and 4 bases, with 4 bases remaining between them. CDR3 size: 12 residues. The full variable domain, in which reference TRBV7-8 and TRBJ2-3 provide the parts outside the CDR3, is GAGVSQSPRYKVAKRGQDVALRCDPISGHVSLFWYQQALGQGPEFLTYFQNEAQLDKSGLPSDRFFAERPEGSVSTLKIQRTQQEDSAVYLCASSLFADTQYFGPGTRLTVL.

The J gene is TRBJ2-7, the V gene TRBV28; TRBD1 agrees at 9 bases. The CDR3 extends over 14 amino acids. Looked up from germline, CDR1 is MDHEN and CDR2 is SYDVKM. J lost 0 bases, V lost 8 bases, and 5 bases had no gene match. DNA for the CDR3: TGTGCCAGCGAGACAGGGGGGGTCTCCTACGAGCAGTACTTC. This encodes CASETGGVSYEQYF.

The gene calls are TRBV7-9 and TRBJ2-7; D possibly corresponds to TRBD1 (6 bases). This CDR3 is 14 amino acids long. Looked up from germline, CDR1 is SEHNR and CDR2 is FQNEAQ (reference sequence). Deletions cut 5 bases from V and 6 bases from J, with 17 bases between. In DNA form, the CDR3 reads TGTGCCAGCAGCCCGGACAGTTATAGTGGCGAGCAGTACTTC. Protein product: CASSPDSYSGEQYF.

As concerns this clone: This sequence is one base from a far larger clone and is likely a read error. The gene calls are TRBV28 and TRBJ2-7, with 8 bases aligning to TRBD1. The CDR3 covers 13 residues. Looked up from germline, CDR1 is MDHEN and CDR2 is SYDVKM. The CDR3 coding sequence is TGTGCCACCCGGACAGGGCAGACCTACGAGCAGCACTTC. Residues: CATRTGQTYEQHF.

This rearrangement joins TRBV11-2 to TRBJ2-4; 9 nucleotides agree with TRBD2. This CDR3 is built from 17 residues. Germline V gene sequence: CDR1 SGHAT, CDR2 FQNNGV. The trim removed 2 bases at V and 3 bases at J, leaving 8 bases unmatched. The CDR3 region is CASSLLVAGVDKNIQYF. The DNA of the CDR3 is TGTGCCAGCAGCTTATTGGTAGCGGGAGTTGACAAAAACATTCAGTACTTC.